The 23 T cell receptor beta chains reported below all come from one sample, sequenced in a study of blood T cell repertoires in COVID-19. Profiled with immunoSEQ multiplex PCR; TCRdb holds only in-frame clones, not every one. The table shows under 450,000 clones, with roughly 88% occurring only once. The sample comprised peripheral blood. The receptors here all came from a woman between 45 and 65 years old with COVID-19, enrolled during active disease.

The rearrangement links TRBV27 to TRBJ1-2, with a tentative D call TRBD1 (6 bases). Germline CDR1 reads MNHEY; CDR2 reads SMNVEV (reference sequence). The CDR3 totals 14 residues. Trimming left V 6 bases short and J 0 bases short, with 11 bases between. Here the CDR3 reads CASSSGTPNYGYTF. The CDR3 DNA is TGTGCCAGCAGCTCCGGGACACCTAACTATGGCTACACCTTC.

The genes are TRBV7-8 and TRBJ1-5; D not certain. In germline, CDR1 is SGHVS, CDR2 FQNEAQ. Trimming took off 1 base at V and 0 bases at J, with 10 bases between the two ends. CDR3 length equals 16 residues. CDR3: CASSLGFQYSNQPQHF. The CDR3 bases are TGTGCCAGCAGCTTAGGTTTCCAGTATAGCAATCAGCCCCAGCATTTT.

This chain uses TRBV5-4 with TRBJ2-3; the D gene is possibly TRBD1 (6 bases). V was clipped by 1 base and J by 3 bases, with 18 bases between them. The CDR3 totals 17 residues. Germline CDR1 reads SGHNT; CDR2 reads YYREEE (reference sequence). CDR3 DNA sequence: TGTGCCAGCAGCTTGATACAGGGTATTTTAATAACAGATACGCAGTATTTT. It yields the protein CASSLIQGILITDTQYF.

The V call is TRBV7-6, the J call TRBJ2-2, with 9 positions matching TRBD1. Germline CDR1 reads SGHVS; CDR2 reads FNYEAQ. The V segment lost 4 bases and the J segment 5 bases; nucleotides outside the gene matches: 5. This CDR3 contains 15 residues. As DNA, the CDR3 is TGTGCCAGCAGCTACTCCGGGACAGGGACCGGGGAGCTGTTTTTT. It yields the protein CASSYSGTGTGELFF.

This chain connects TRBV2 to TRBJ1-1; no clear D. V was pared by 7 bases and J by 0 bases, with 15 bases between. There are 15 residues in the CDR3. Germline lookup yields CDR1 SNHLY and CDR2 FYNNEI. The CDR3 nucleotides are TGTGCCAGCATCCCTGGGTGGACTGTGAACACTGAAGCTTTCTTT. This gives the protein CASIPGWTVNTEAFF.

This clone was recorded a few times. This rearrangement joins TRBV13 to TRBJ1-1; TRBD1 matches 7 bases. The trim removed 4 bases at V and 5 bases at J, leaving 16 bases unmatched. CDR1 PRHDT and CDR2 FYEKMQ come from the germline V gene (reference sequence). The CDR3 sequence is 17 residues long. CDR3 in amino acids: CASSYTTGPGGKTEAFF. CDR3 in DNA: TGTGCCAGCAGCTACACAACGGGCCCAGGGGGAAAGACTGAAGCTTTCTTT.

The V call is TRBV3-1 (or the pseudogene TRBV3-2), the J call TRBJ1-2; possible D gene TRBD1, 5 bases. Trimming left V 5 bases short and J 6 bases short, with 13 bases between. Per germline, CDR1 LGHDT and CDR2 YNNKEL (reference sequence). The CDR3 contains 13 residues. CDR3 region: CASSGRVLDGYTF. As DNA, the CDR3 is TGTGCCAGCAGCGGCAGGGTATTGGATGGCTACACCTTC.

The chain uses TRBV3-1 (or the pseudogene TRBV3-2) and TRBJ1-1; tentatively, D is TRBD1 (5 bases). The CDR3 length is 16 residues. Trimming stripped 1 base from V and 4 bases from J, with 16 bases between. CDR1 is LGHDT, CDR2 YNNKEL, per germline (reference sequence). CDR3 coding DNA: TGTGCCAGCAGCCAAGCGCCCTACGGGGGGGTCACTGAAGCTTTCTTT. Its translation is CASSQAPYGGVTEAFF.

The rearrangement joins TRBV2 to TRBJ1-4; maybe TRBD1 (6 bases). CDR1 and CDR2 (germline): SNHLY, FYNNEI. This CDR3 is built from 15 residues. Trimming stripped 7 bases from V and 5 bases from J, with 17 bases between. CDR3 sequence: CASNPGQTPNEKLFF. The CDR3 DNA reads TGTGCCAGCAATCCGGGACAAACGCCGAATGAAAAACTGTTTTTT.

The chain carries TRBV30 and TRBJ2-3, with TRBD2 identical over 13 bases. This CDR3 region has 16 residues. Germline V gene sequence: CDR1 GTSNPN, CDR2 SVGIG (reference sequence). V dropped 1 base and J dropped 6; count of bases not matched to a gene: 7. The CDR3 is CAWSDGTSGVGDTQYF. CDR3 DNA sequence: TGTGCCTGGAGTGATGGGACTAGCGGGGTCGGGGATACGCAGTATTTT.

The chain links TRBV11-2 to TRBJ2-1; 7 positions match TRBD2. Germline V lookup: CDR1 SGHAT, CDR2 FQNNGV. V lost 6 bases to trimming and J lost 6 bases; unmatched junction nucleotides: 5. The CDR3 spans 13 residues. CDR3 sequence: CASRFGGVNEQFF. The CDR3 coding sequence is TGTGCCAGCAGGTTTGGGGGGGTCAATGAGCAGTTCTTC.

The chain combines TRBV30 with TRBJ2-3, with D maybe TRBD2 (6 bases). This CDR3 has 12 amino acids. Trimming stripped 4 bases from V and 14 bases from J, with 19 bases between. Germline loops: CDR1 GTSNPN, CDR2 SVGIG (reference sequence). The CDR3 region is CAWTLGTSETYF. The DNA for the CDR3 is TGTGCCTGGACCCTTGGGACTTCTGAGACGTATTTT. Full variable domain (missing parts from reference TRBV30 and TRBJ2-3): SQTIHQWPATLVQPVGSPLSLECTVEGTSNPNLYWYRQAAGRGLQLLFYSVGIGQISSEVPQNLSASRPQDRQFILSSKKLLLSDSGFYLCAWTLGTSETYFGPGTRLTVL.

The chain carries TRBV6-5 and TRBJ1-1; D perhaps matches TRBD1 (5 bases). There are 12 residues in the CDR3. The ends were cut back, 8 bases at V and 5 bases at J, with 12 bases in the middle. Germline loops: CDR1 MNHEY, CDR2 SVGAGI. In nucleotides, the CDR3 is TGTGCCAGCGGACGATCAGGGACTGAAGCTTTCTTT. The encoded protein is CASGRSGTEAFF.

The chain carries TRBV5-1 and TRBJ2-7; 11 bases match TRBD1. Trimming cost V 8 bases and J 1 base; bases outside gene matches: 5. CDR3 length: 14 amino acids. The germline CDR1 and CDR2 sequences are SGHRS and YFSETQ. The CDR3 loop is CARVGQGVSYEQYF. The CDR3 DNA reads TGCGCCAGAGTGGGACAGGGGGTTTCCTACGAGCAGTACTTC. Using reference TRBV5-1 and TRBJ2-7 for the parts outside the CDR3, the full variable domain is KAGVTQTPRYLIKTRGQQVTLSCSPISGHRSVSWYQQTPGQGLQFLFEYFSETQRNKGNFPGRFSGRQFSNSRSEMNVSTLELGDSALYLCARVGQGVSYEQYFGPGTRLTVT.

The chain carries TRBV27 and TRBJ2-7; 12 bases are a match to TRBD2. The germline V gene encodes CDR1 MNHEY and CDR2 SMNVEV (reference sequence). This CDR3 contains 15 residues. Trimming cost V 5 bases and J 3 bases; bases outside gene matches: 5. This CDR3 is CASSTRTSGNYEQYF. The CDR3 coding sequence is TGTGCCAGCAGTACCCGGACTAGCGGGAACTACGAGCAGTACTTC.

The chain uses TRBV6-5 and TRBJ1-2; a weak D match, TRBD1 (6 bases). CDR1 and CDR2 (germline): MNHEY, SVGAGI. This CDR3 spans 13 amino acids. Trimming removed 6 bases at V and 3 bases at J, with 11 bases between. CDR3 in amino acids: CASSRGIDYGYTF. The CDR3 DNA is TGTGCCAGCAGCAGGGGCATCGACTATGGCTACACCTTC.

This chain joins TRBV4-2 and TRBJ2-5, with 7 bases lining up with TRBD2. The CDR3 spans 14 residues. Germline V gene data show CDR1 as LGHNA and CDR2 as YNFKEQ. With 5 bases clipped from V and 2 bases from J, the junction kept 5 bases outside the gene matches. The CDR3 region is CASSAGGGQETQYF. CDR3 nucleotides: TGTGCCAGCAGCGCAGGCGGGGGTCAAGAGACCCAGTACTTC.

This chain links TRBV11-3 with TRBJ2-3, with 10 positions matching TRBD2. V lost 1 base and J lost 6; bases outside the gene matches: 7. Germline V gene data show CDR1 as SGHNT and CDR2 as YENEEA. This CDR3 comprises 16 residues. CDR3 sequence: CASSLAASGGSDTQYF. CDR3 sequence (DNA): TGTGCCAGCAGCTTAGCGGCTAGCGGGGGCTCCGATACGCAGTATTTT.

The chain recombines TRBV9 with TRBJ1-2; unclear D gene. V was shortened by 0 bases and J by 14 bases, with 8 bases between the two germline ends. CDR3 size: 10 residues. The germline V gene has CDR1 SGDLS and CDR2 YYNGEE. The chain's CDR3 is CASSVGRETF. The CDR3 DNA is TGTGCCAGCAGCGTAGGGCGGGAAACCTTC.

The chain carries TRBV11-2 and TRBJ1-4; 8 positions agree with TRBD1. The CDR3 extends over 14 amino acids. The ends lost 4 bases at V and 4 bases at J; junction bases unmatched: 2. CDR1 is SGHAT and CDR2 is FQNNGV in the germline V gene. CDR3 in amino acids: CASSYRGGNEKLFF. The DNA for the CDR3 is TGTGCCAGCAGCTACAGGGGGGGTAATGAAAAACTGTTTTTT.

The chain recombines TRBV6-5 with TRBJ1-1, with TRBD1 as a possible D gene (5 bases). V lost 6 bases and J 10 bases, leaving 18 bases between the germline ends. CDR3 length: 13 residues. Germline CDR1 MNHEY, CDR2 SVGAGI. CDR3 DNA: TGTGCCAGCAGCACCGGGTCTTTCCAGGGAGCTTTCTTT. Amino acids: CASSTGSFQGAFF.

V and J are TRBV13 and TRBJ2-3; a possible D gene is TRBD1 (5 bases). The CDR3 extends over 15 amino acids. Trimming pared 4 bases from V and 1 base from J, leaving 12 bases between. In germline, CDR1 is PRHDT, CDR2 FYEKMQ (reference sequence). The CDR3: CASSSVGLGTDTQYF. In nucleotides, the CDR3 is TGTGCCAGCAGCTCTGTGGGGCTGGGCACAGATACGCAGTATTTT.

The V call is TRBV9, the J call TRBJ1-6, with 11 bases matching TRBD1. Per the germline V gene, CDR1 is SGDLS and CDR2 is YYNGEE. V lost 0 bases and J lost 8; bases outside the gene matches: 4. The CDR3 covers 16 residues. In nucleotides, the CDR3 is TGTGCCAGCAGCGTAGCTCCGGACAGGGGGCATTCACCCCTCCACTTT. This sequence encodes CASSVAPDRGHSPLHF. The full variable domain, rest sourced from reference TRBV9 and TRBJ1-6, is DSGVTQTPKHLITATGQRVTLRCSPRSGDLSVYWYQQSLDQGLQFLIQYYNGEERAKGNILERFSAQQFPDLHSELNLSSLELGDSALYFCASSVAPDRGHSPLHFGNGTRLTVT.